The next 19 T cell receptor beta chains were all read from a single sample in a study of shared clonotypes between healthy human individuals. The data were produced by immunoSEQ multiplex PCR, yet TCRdb's version contains in-frame clones alone and is incomplete. The profile shows 500,000 or so clones, about 96% of them singletons. The specimen sequenced was naive CD4+ T cells sorted from blood. Sample subset: CD45RA+ positively selected. These receptors were taken from a woman in her 30s in good health.

This chain connects TRBV5-1 to TRBJ1-1; no clear D gene. This CDR3 region has 13 residues. CDR1 SGHRS and CDR2 YFSETQ come from the germline V gene. V lost 5 bases and J lost 6, with 14 bases in between. The DNA for the CDR3 is TGCGCCAGCAGGGATCCAATCGGCGCTGAAGCTTTCTTT. Encoded protein: CASRDPIGAEAFF.

The rearrangement joins TRBV28 to TRBJ2-7; TRBD2 matches at 13 bases. Per the germline V gene, CDR1 is MDHEN and CDR2 is SYDVKM. The CDR3 has 15 amino acids. Trimming cost V 4 bases and J 6 bases; bases outside gene matches: 6. The CDR3 DNA is TGTGCCAGCAGTTCCTGGACTAGCGGGAGTAGCGAGCAGTACTTC. It specifies CASSSWTSGSSEQYF.

J is TRBJ1-1 and V is TRBV6-4; 8 bases align to TRBD1. The V segment lost 2 bases and the J segment 3 bases; nucleotides outside the gene matches: 5. Germline assignment: CDR1 MRHNA and CDR2 SNTAGT. There are 15 residues in the CDR3. CDR3 protein: CASSDGQGKHTEAFF. Here the CDR3 DNA reads TGTGCCAGCAGTGACGGACAGGGAAAACACACTGAAGCTTTCTTT.

The chain employs TRBV11-2 and TRBJ2-7, with 8 bases lining up with TRBD2. V was pared by 4 bases and J by 7 bases, with 12 bases of the junction left unmatched. The germline gives CDR1 SGHAT, CDR2 FQNNGV. The CDR3 runs 15 residues. CDR3 residues: CASSSLRGGSGEQYF. The DNA of the CDR3 is TGTGCCAGCAGCTCACTCCGGGGGGGGTCAGGAGAGCAGTACTTC.

The rearrangement joins TRBV6-5 to TRBJ1-1; a possible D gene is TRBD1 (5 bases). V was shortened by 2 bases and J by 1 base, with 11 bases between the two germline ends. The CDR3 has 15 residues. Per germline, CDR1 MNHEY and CDR2 SVGAGI. The DNA of the CDR3 is TGTGCCAGCAGTTACACGGGACTGAAGAACACTGAAGCTTTCTTT. Translating it yields CASSYTGLKNTEAFF.

As regards this clone: Other DNA variants within this sample encode the same CDR3. The chain has TRBV6-5 and TRBJ1-5; unclear D gene. Trimming took 0 bases from V and 7 from J, leaving 10 bases between them. This CDR3 contains 14 residues. CDR1 is MNHEY and CDR2 is SVGAGI in the germline V gene. The CDR3: CASSYSPGGQPQHF. In nucleotides, the CDR3 is TGTGCCAGCAGTTACTCGCCAGGCGGGCAGCCCCAGCATTTT.

In this sample, this clone turned up once. CDR3 in amino acids: CASSLGRGQGDTEAFF. The CDR3 nucleotides read TGTGCCAGCAGCTTAGGACGGGGTCAGGGGGACACTGAAGCTTTCTTT. V is TRBV11-2 and J is TRBJ1-1, with TRBD1 identical over 7 bases. The junction had 8 bases not matched to a gene; V was cut back by 1 base and J by 3 bases. The CDR3 runs to 16 residues. CDR1 is SGHAT, CDR2 FQNNGV, per germline.

V and J are TRBV6-1 and TRBJ1-1, with TRBD1 identical over 11 bases. J gave up 5 bases and V 6 bases, and 8 bases lay outside the gene matches. Germline V gene data show CDR1 as MNHNS and CDR2 as SASEGT. This CDR3 contains 15 residues. DNA of the CDR3: TGTGCCAGCAGAGATCCGGGACAGGGGGGGACTGAAGCTTTCTTT. Residues: CASRDPGQGGTEAFF.

The gene calls are TRBV27 and TRBJ2-2; the match to TRBD1 covers 8 bases. The germline V gene has CDR1 MNHEY and CDR2 SMNVEV (reference sequence). J was trimmed by 4 bases and V by 4 bases; bases with no gene match: 5. This CDR3 comprises 15 residues. CDR3 protein: CASSSTGDGTGELFF. For the CDR3, the DNA is TGTGCCAGCAGTTCGACAGGGGATGGCACCGGGGAGCTGTTTTTT.

The J gene is TRBJ2-1, the V gene TRBV30; 7 positions agree with TRBD2. Germline CDR1 and CDR2: GTSNPN and SVGIG (reference sequence). The CDR3 spans 13 residues. With V trimmed by 4 bases and J by 2 bases, 2 bases remained unmatched. The CDR3 region is CAWTAGTYNEQFF. For the CDR3, the DNA is TGTGCCTGGACAGCGGGAACCTACAATGAGCAGTTCTTC. The variable domain in full, with the rest retrieved from reference TRBV30 and TRBJ2-1, is SQTIHQWPATLVQPVGSPLSLECTVEGTSNPNLYWYRQAAGRGLQLLFYSVGIGQISSEVPQNLSASRPQDRQFILSSKKLLLSDSGFYLCAWTAGTYNEQFFGPGTRLTVL.

The rearrangement uses TRBV19 and TRBJ2-7, with 8 bases lining up with TRBD1. Per the germline V gene, CDR1 is LNHDA and CDR2 is SQIVND (reference sequence). The CDR3 totals 13 residues. J gave up 5 bases and V 4 bases, and 4 bases lay outside the gene matches. The CDR3 DNA follows: TGTGCCAGTAGTAACCAGGGGGCCAACGAGCAGTACTTC. Protein: CASSNQGANEQYF.

The genes are TRBV2 and TRBJ2-3; TRBD2 matches at 9 bases. After removal of 1 base from V and 6 bases from J, the junction contained 5 bases not matched to a gene. The CDR3 totals 15 residues. CDR1 and CDR2 from the germline V gene are SNHLY and FYNNEI. In nucleotides, the CDR3 is TGTGCCAGCAGTGAAGGGCTAGCGGGGATGGATACGCAGTATTTT. Translated, it gives CASSEGLAGMDTQYF.

This sequence joins TRBV5-1 and TRBJ1-2; 9 bases align to TRBD1. Germline CDR1 and CDR2: SGHRS and YFSETQ. This CDR3 contains 15 residues. The V segment lost 4 bases and the J segment 4 bases; nucleotides outside the gene matches: 8. The CDR3: CASSQDRGILYGYTF. In DNA, the CDR3 is TGCGCCAGCAGCCAGGACAGGGGAATTCTCTATGGCTACACCTTC.

CDR3: CASIQTVNTEAFF. Here the CDR3 DNA reads TGTGCCAGCATCCAGACGGTGAACACTGAAGCTTTCTTT. The genes are TRBV7-9 and TRBJ1-1; D is undetermined. Trimming took 7 bases from V and 0 from J, leaving 9 bases between them. This CDR3 region has 13 residues. The germline CDR1 and CDR2 sequences are SEHNR and FQNEAQ (reference sequence).

J is TRBJ2-4 and V is TRBV29-1; tentative D call: TRBD1 (6 bases). Germline V gene data show CDR1 as SQVTM and CDR2 as ANQGSEA. V lost 7 bases and J lost 5, with 9 bases in between. This CDR3 region has 11 residues. The CDR3 DNA follows: TGCAGCGCGAACAGGGAAAACATTCAGTACTTC. Encoded protein: CSANRENIQYF.

This sequence joins TRBV28 and TRBJ2-1; tentative D call: TRBD2 (6 bases). The CDR3 runs to 15 residues. V was shortened by 8 bases and J by 1 base, with 15 bases between the two germline ends. The germline V gene has CDR1 MDHEN and CDR2 SYDVKM. The CDR3 DNA reads TGTGCCAGCCCAGCGCCGGGAGCGTCCTACAATGAGCAGTTCTTC. Translation gives CASPAPGASYNEQFF. Full variable domain (rest looked up from reference TRBV28 and TRBJ2-1): DVKVTQSSRYLVKRTGEKVFLECVQDMDHENMFWYRQDPGLGLRLIYFSYDVKMKEKGDIPEGYSVSREKKERFSLILESASTNQTSMYLCASPAPGASYNEQFFGPGTRLTVL.

The V gene is TRBV28, the J gene TRBJ1-2; 8 positions agree with TRBD1. Looked up from germline, CDR1 is MDHEN and CDR2 is SYDVKM. The junction had 6 bases not matched to a gene; V was cut back by 7 bases and J by 2 bases. CDR3 length equals 14 residues. CDR3 sequence reads: CASTSGGANYGYTF. The CDR3 bases are TGTGCCAGCACCTCAGGGGGCGCAAACTATGGCTACACCTTC.

This chain uses TRBV5-1 with TRBJ2-7, with D uncertain. The CDR3 covers 12 residues. V lost 0 bases and J lost 4, with 5 bases in between. Germline V gene data show CDR1 as SGHRS and CDR2 as YFSETQ. The CDR3 DNA reads TGCGCCAGCAGCTTGGAGGCGTACGAGCAGTACTTC. The encoded protein is CASSLEAYEQYF.

V is TRBV27 and J is TRBJ2-2; the D is unclear. The CDR3 has 12 residues. V shed 6 bases and J shed 0 bases, with 2 bases lying between them. In germline, CDR1 is MNHEY, CDR2 SMNVEV (reference sequence). Here the CDR3 reads CASRANTGELFF. The CDR3 DNA sequence: TGTGCCAGCAGAGCGAACACCGGGGAGCTGTTTTTT.